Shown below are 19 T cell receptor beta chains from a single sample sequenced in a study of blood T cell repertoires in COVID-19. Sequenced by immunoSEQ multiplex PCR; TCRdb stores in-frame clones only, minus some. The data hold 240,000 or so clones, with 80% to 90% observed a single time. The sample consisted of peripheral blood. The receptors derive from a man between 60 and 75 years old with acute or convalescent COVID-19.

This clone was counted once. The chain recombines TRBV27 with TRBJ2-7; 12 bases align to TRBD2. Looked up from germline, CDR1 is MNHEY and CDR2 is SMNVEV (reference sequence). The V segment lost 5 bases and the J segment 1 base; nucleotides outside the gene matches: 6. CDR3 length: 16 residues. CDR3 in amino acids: CASSTPSGRASYEQYF. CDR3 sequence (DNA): TGTGCCAGCAGTACCCCTAGCGGGAGGGCGTCCTACGAGCAGTACTTC.

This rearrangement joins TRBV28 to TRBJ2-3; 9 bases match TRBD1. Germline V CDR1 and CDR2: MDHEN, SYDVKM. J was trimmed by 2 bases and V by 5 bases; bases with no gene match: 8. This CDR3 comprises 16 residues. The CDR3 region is CASSKPGQGSTDTQYF. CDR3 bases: TGTGCCAGCAGTAAGCCGGGACAGGGATCCACAGATACGCAGTATTTT.

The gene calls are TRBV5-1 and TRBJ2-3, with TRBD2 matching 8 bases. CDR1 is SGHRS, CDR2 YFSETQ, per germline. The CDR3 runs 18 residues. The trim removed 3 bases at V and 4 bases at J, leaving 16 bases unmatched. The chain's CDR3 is CASSWSGDSGGPADTQYF. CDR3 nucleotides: TGCGCCAGCAGCTGGTCCGGGGATTCGGGAGGGCCCGCAGATACGCAGTATTTT.

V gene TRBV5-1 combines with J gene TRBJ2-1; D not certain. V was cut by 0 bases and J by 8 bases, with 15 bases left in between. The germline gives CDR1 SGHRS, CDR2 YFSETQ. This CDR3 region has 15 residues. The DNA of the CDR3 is TGCGCCAGCAGCTTGGTGGGCTTCGGTACGGATGAGCAGTTCTTC. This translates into CASSLVGFGTDEQFF.

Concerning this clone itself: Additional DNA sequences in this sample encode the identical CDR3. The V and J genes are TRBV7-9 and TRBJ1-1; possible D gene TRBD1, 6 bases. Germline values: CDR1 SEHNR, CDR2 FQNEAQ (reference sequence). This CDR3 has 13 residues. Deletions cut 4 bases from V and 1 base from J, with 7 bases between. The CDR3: CASSSQGNTEAFF. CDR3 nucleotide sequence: TGTGCCAGCAGCTCACAGGGGAACACTGAAGCTTTCTTT.

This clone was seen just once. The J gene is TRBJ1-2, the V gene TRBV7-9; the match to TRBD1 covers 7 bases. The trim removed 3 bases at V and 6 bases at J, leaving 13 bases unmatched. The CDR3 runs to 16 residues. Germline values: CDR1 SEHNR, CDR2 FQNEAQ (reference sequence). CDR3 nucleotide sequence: TGTGCCAGCAGCTTGTCCGTGAGCAGGGGGACTGATGGCTACACCTTC. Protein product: CASSLSVSRGTDGYTF.

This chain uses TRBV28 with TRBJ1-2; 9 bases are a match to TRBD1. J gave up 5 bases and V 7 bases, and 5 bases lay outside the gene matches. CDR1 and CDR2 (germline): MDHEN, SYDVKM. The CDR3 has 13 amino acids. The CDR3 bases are TGTGCCAGCATCGGGACAGGGTGGTATGGCTACACCTTC. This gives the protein CASIGTGWYGYTF.

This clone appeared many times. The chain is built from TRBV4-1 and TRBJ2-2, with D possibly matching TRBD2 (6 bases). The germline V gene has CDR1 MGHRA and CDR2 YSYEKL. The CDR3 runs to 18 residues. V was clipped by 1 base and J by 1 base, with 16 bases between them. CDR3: CASSQGFLGRKNTGELFF. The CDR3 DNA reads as TGCGCCAGCAGCCAAGGGTTCTTGGGGAGGAAGAACACCGGGGAGCTGTTTTTT.

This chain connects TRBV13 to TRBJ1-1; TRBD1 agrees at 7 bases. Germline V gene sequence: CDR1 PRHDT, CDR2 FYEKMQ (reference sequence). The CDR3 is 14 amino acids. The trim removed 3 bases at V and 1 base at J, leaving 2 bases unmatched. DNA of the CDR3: TGTGCCAGCAGCTTTGGACAGGCGAACACTGAAGCTTTCTTT. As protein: CASSFGQANTEAFF.

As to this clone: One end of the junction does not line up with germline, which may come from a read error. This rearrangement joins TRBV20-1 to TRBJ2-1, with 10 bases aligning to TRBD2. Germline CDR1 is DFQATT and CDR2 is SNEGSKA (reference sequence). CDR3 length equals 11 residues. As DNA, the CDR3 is TGTGAACTAGCGGGAAGCAATGAGCAGTTCTTC. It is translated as CELAGSNEQFF.

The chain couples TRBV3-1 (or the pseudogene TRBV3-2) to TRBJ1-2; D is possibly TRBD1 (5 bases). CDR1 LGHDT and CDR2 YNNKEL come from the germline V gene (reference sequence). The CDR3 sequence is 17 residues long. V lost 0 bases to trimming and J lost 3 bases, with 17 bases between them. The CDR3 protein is CASSQDLVAQGHYGYTF. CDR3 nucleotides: TGTGCCAGCAGCCAAGATCTCGTGGCGCAGGGTCACTATGGCTACACCTTC.

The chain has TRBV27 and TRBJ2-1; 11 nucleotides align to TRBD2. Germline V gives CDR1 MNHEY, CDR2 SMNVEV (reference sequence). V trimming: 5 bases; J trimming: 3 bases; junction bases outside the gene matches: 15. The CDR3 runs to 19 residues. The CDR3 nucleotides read TGTGCCAGCAGTACACCCGGGACTAGCGGCCCTGGGGGCTACAATGAGCAGTTCTTC. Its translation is CASSTPGTSGPGGYNEQFF.

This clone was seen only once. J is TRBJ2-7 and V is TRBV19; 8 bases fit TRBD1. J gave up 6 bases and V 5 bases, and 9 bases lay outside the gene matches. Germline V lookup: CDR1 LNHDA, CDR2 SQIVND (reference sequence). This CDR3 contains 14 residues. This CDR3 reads CASSPDRVTGEQYF. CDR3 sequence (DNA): TGTGCCAGTAGTCCGGACAGGGTAACTGGCGAGCAGTACTTC.

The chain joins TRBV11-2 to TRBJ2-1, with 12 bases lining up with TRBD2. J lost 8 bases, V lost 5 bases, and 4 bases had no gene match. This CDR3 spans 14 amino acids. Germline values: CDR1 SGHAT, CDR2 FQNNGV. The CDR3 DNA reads TGTGCCAGCAGCGCTAGCGGGAGGGCCCATGAGCAGTTCTTC. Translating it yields CASSASGRAHEQFF.

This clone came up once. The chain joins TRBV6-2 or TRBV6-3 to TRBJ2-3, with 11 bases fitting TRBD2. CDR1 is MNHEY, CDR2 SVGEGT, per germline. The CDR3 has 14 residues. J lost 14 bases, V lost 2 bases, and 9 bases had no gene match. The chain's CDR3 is CASSYKLAGVDWYF. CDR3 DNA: TGTGCCAGCAGTTACAAACTAGCGGGAGTGGATTGGTATTTT.

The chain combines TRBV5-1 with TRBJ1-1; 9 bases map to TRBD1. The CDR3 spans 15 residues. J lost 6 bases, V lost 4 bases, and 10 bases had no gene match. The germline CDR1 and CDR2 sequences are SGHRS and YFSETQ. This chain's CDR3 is CASSLDRGEGAEAFF. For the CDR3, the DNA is TGCGCCAGCAGCCTCGACAGGGGGGAAGGGGCTGAAGCTTTCTTT.

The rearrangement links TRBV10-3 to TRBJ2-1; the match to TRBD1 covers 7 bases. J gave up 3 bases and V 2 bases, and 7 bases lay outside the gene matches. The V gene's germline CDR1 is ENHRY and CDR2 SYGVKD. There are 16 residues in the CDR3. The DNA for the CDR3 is TGTGCCATCAGTGAGGGGTCCGGGACAGTCTACAATGAGCAGTTCTTC. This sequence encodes CAISEGSGTVYNEQFF.

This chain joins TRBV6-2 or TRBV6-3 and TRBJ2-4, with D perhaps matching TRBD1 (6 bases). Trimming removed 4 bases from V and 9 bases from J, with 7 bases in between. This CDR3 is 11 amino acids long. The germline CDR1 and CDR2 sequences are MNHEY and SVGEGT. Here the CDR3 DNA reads TGTGCCAGCAGTTCAGGGGTCATTCAGTACTTC. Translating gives CASSSGVIQYF.

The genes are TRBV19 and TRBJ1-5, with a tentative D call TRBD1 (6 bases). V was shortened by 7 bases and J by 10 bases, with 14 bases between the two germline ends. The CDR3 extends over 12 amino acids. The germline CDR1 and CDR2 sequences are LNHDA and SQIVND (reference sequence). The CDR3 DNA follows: TGTGCCAGTACCTCACAGGGCGGACCCCAGCATTTT. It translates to CASTSQGGPQHF.